These 26 T cell receptor beta chains originate from one sample sequenced in a study of cytomegalovirus exposure and HLA in healthy donors. A multiplex PCR was run with 60 Vbeta primers and 13 Jbeta primers. Data came from immunoSEQ multiplex PCR; TCRdb stores just in-frame clones and leaves some out. The sample yields roughly 150,000 clones, under 70% seen once. Sequenced input: PBMCs. The receptors stem from a woman in her thirties in good health and CMV-seropositive.

The chain couples TRBV30 to TRBJ2-7, with a weak D call TRBD2 (6 bases). The germline CDR1 and CDR2 sequences are GTSNPN and SVGIG (reference sequence). Trimming stripped 5 bases from V and 2 bases from J, with 13 bases between. This CDR3 has 13 amino acids. The CDR3 loop is CAWGRDFPYEQYF. The CDR3 coding sequence is TGTGCCTGGGGCCGGGACTTTCCCTACGAGCAGTACTTC.

This chain joins TRBV18 and TRBJ1-1; maybe TRBD1 (5 bases). Germline loops: CDR1 KGHSH, CDR2 LQKENI. V was cut by 5 bases and J by 2 bases, with 15 bases left in between. This CDR3 region has 15 residues. Written as DNA, the CDR3 is TGTGCCAGCTCAACCCGACAGAGACAAAACACTGAAGCTTTCTTT. Protein sequence: CASSTRQRQNTEAFF. Filled out from reference TRBV18 and TRBJ1-1, the complete variable domain reads NAGVMQNPRHLVRRRGQEARLRCSPMKGHSHVYWYRQLPEEGLKFMVYLQKENIIDESGMPKERFSAEFPKEGPSILRIQQVVRGDSAAYFCASSTRQRQNTEAFFGQGTRLTVV.

The rearrangement joins TRBV7-9 to TRBJ2-5; TRBD2 matches 11 bases. With V trimmed by 5 bases and J by 2 bases, 7 bases remained unmatched. This CDR3 has 16 amino acids. Looked up from germline, CDR1 is SEHNR and CDR2 is FQNEAQ (reference sequence). The CDR3 region is CASSRTSGGEQETQYF. CDR3 DNA sequence: TGTGCCAGCAGCAGAACTAGCGGGGGAGAACAAGAGACCCAGTACTTC.

The chain has TRBV20-1 and TRBJ1-2, with D unclear. V dropped 6 bases and J dropped 11 bases, with 7 bases sitting between them. The CDR3 is made up of 8 amino acids. Germline V gene lookup returns CDR1 DFQATT and CDR2 SNEGSKA (reference sequence). For the CDR3, the DNA is TGCAGTGCACCCGGGTACACCTTC. Amino acids: CSAPGYTF.

This clone was detected only a few times. The chain is built from TRBV27 and TRBJ2-7; D may be TRBD2 (5 bases). CDR1 is MNHEY, CDR2 SMNVEV, per germline (reference sequence). Trimming took off 8 bases at V and 2 bases at J, with 10 bases between the two ends. The CDR3 length is 12 residues. The CDR3 coding sequence is TGTGCCAGCCGCACGGGGACCTACGAGCAGTACTTC. This translates into CASRTGTYEQYF.

This chain connects TRBV23-1 to TRBJ1-5, with 8 nucleotides matching TRBD1. TRBV23-1 is noted as an ORF with a role that remains uncertain. This CDR3 is built from 18 residues. V shed 6 bases and J 2 bases; nucleotides not matched to a gene: 15. DNA of the CDR3: TGCGCCAGCAGACTCGGACAGGGCGTAGGATGTCGCAATCAGCCCCAGCATTTT. Translating gives CASRLGQGVGCRNQPQHF.

This chain joins TRBV27 and TRBJ2-7; TRBD1 agrees at 8 bases. The CDR3 runs to 15 residues. V was pared by 6 bases and J by 2 bases, with 9 bases of the junction left unmatched. CDR1 MNHEY and CDR2 SMNVEV come from the germline V gene (reference sequence). CDR3 loop: CASSLGTGVAYEQYF. DNA of the CDR3: TGTGCCAGCAGCCTAGGGACAGGCGTAGCCTACGAGCAGTACTTC.

V is TRBV7-9 and J is TRBJ2-3; a possible D gene is TRBD1 (6 bases). Trimming stripped 2 bases from V and 6 bases from J, with 12 bases between. The CDR3 consists of 14 residues. Germline V gene sequence: CDR1 SEHNR, CDR2 FQNEAQ (reference sequence). CDR3 region: CASSLRTEGDTQYF. The CDR3 DNA is TGTGCCAGCAGCTTACGGACAGAAGGCGATACGCAGTATTTT.

Here the CDR3 reads CAWRKQGSGYGYTF. The CDR3 coding sequence is TGTGCCTGGAGAAAACAGGGGTCTGGGTATGGCTACACCTTC. This rearrangement joins TRBV30 to TRBJ1-2; 7 positions agree with TRBD1. Germline values: CDR1 GTSNPN, CDR2 SVGIG (reference sequence). The CDR3 extends over 14 amino acids. The V gene end was trimmed by 3 bases and the J gene end by 5 bases; junction bases not matched to a gene: 9.

The chain employs TRBV9 and TRBJ1-1; maybe TRBD1 (5 bases). Trimming shortened V by 0 bases and J by 3 bases, and 15 bases separated the two germline ends. Germline values: CDR1 SGDLS, CDR2 YYNGEE. This CDR3 has 16 amino acids. In DNA, the CDR3 is TGTGCCAGCAGCGTAGAGGCAGGGTGGTCGGACACTGAAGCTTTCTTT. Residues: CASSVEAGWSDTEAFF.

The rearrangement joins TRBV6-5 to TRBJ1-3, with 8 positions matching TRBD1. The CDR3 spans 15 residues. V dropped 4 bases and J dropped 4; count of bases not matched to a gene: 6. The germline V gene has CDR1 MNHEY and CDR2 SVGAGI. The CDR3 is CASSSPGTGGNTIYF. As DNA, the CDR3 is TGTGCCAGCAGTTCCCCCGGGACAGGCGGAAACACCATATATTTT.

V is TRBV28 and J is TRBJ2-2, with D maybe TRBD2 (6 bases). Germline V gene lookup returns CDR1 MDHEN and CDR2 SYDVKM. This CDR3 contains 11 residues. Trimming stripped 8 bases from V and 7 bases from J, with 8 bases between. The CDR3 DNA follows: TGTGCCAGCCTCGGGGGCGGGGAGCTGTTTTTT. It codes for CASLGGGELFF.

This chain joins TRBV6-6 and TRBJ2-7, with 8 bases fitting TRBD2. V was clipped by 8 bases and J by 2 bases; unmatched bases: 5. The length of the CDR3 is 13 residues. Per the germline V gene, CDR1 is MNHNY and CDR2 is SVGAGI (reference sequence). The CDR3 nucleotides read TGTGCCAGCTATAGCGGGGTTCCCTACGAGCAGTACTTC. Translation: CASYSGVPYEQYF.

The chain employs TRBV5-1 and TRBJ2-3, with a weak D call TRBD1 (6 bases). This CDR3 is built from 15 residues. Germline-derived CDR1 and CDR2 are SGHRS and YFSETQ. V dropped 4 bases and J dropped 5 bases, with 17 bases sitting between them. In DNA, the CDR3 is TGCGCCAGCAGCACGCAACAGGGCCTTAGAGATACGCAGTATTTT. Its translation is CASSTQQGLRDTQYF.

The V gene is TRBV7-8, the J gene TRBJ2-1; the match to TRBD2 covers 7 bases. J was trimmed by 4 bases and V by 5 bases; bases with no gene match: 8. CDR3 length equals 15 residues. CDR1 is SGHVS and CDR2 is FQNEAQ in the germline V gene. The DNA of the CDR3 is TGTGCCAGCAGCCGGACTAGTGACGGGTACAATGAGCAGTTCTTC. Translated, it gives CASSRTSDGYNEQFF.

V and J are TRBV5-1 and TRBJ2-3; possibly TRBD1 for D (5 bases). Per germline, CDR1 SGHRS and CDR2 YFSETQ. V shed 3 bases and J shed 0 bases, with 8 bases lying between them. The CDR3 loop spans 14 amino acids. Written as DNA, the CDR3 is TGCGCCAGCAGCTGGGGCTCAAGCACAGATACGCAGTATTTT. Translated: CASSWGSSTDTQYF.

This clone was observed a handful of times. This rearrangement joins TRBV30 to TRBJ2-1, with 8 bases identical to TRBD1. With 3 bases clipped from V and 8 bases from J, the junction kept 12 bases outside the gene matches. This CDR3 has 15 residues. Germline values: CDR1 GTSNPN, CDR2 SVGIG (reference sequence). The CDR3 loop is CAWRWGPGGRDEQFF. The CDR3 region has the DNA TGTGCCTGGAGGTGGGGCCCAGGGGGCAGGGATGAGCAGTTCTTC.

In this sample, this clone turned up a few times. The V gene is TRBV28, the J gene TRBJ1-3, with D hard to call. The CDR3 is made up of 14 amino acids. V was trimmed by 5 bases and J by 1 base, leaving 9 bases between them. Germline loops: CDR1 MDHEN, CDR2 SYDVKM. The CDR3 DNA follows: TGTGCCAGCAGTGAAAGCGGATCTGGAAACACCATATATTTT. Translated, it gives CASSESGSGNTIYF. Drawing the rest from reference TRBV28 and TRBJ1-3, the complete variable domain is DVKVTQSSRYLVKRTGEKVFLECVQDMDHENMFWYRQDPGLGLRLIYFSYDVKMKEKGDIPEGYSVSREKKERFSLILESASTNQTSMYLCASSESGSGNTIYFGEGSWLTVV.

V gene TRBV9 combines with J gene TRBJ2-3; D remains unclear. This CDR3 is 14 amino acids long. Between the trimmed V and J ends, which lost 1 base and 1 base, there was a span of 7 bases. The germline gives CDR1 SGDLS, CDR2 YYNGEE. The CDR3 sequence is CASSVLPGTDTQYF. For the CDR3, the DNA is TGTGCCAGCAGCGTATTGCCAGGCACAGATACGCAGTATTTT.

There are a few counts of this clone. V usage is TRBV2 and J usage is TRBJ2-1; D remains ambiguous. This CDR3 comprises 12 residues. V lost 6 bases, J lost 4 bases, and 7 bases lay in between. Germline V gives CDR1 SNHLY, CDR2 FYNNEI. The CDR3: CASRRQYNEQFF. The DNA for the CDR3 is TGTGCCAGCAGGAGGCAGTACAATGAGCAGTTCTTC. The full variable domain, completed using reference TRBV2 and TRBJ2-1, is EPEVTQTPSHQVTQMGQEVILRCVPISNHLYFYWYRQILGQKVEFLVSFYNNEISEKSEIFDDQFSVERPDGSNFTLKIRSTKLEDSAMYFCASRRQYNEQFFGPGTRLTVL.

J is TRBJ2-7 and V is TRBV14; 10 bases match TRBD2. From germline, CDR1 is SGHDN and CDR2 FVKESK. V gave up 2 bases and J gave up 4 bases; unmatched junction bases: 8. CDR3 size: 16 residues. Written as DNA, the CDR3 is TGTGCCAGCAGCCAACGGCTAGCGGGAGTCTCGTACGAGCAGTACTTC. Translation gives CASSQRLAGVSYEQYF.

V usage is TRBV6-4 and J usage is TRBJ2-7, with 7 positions matching TRBD1. The CDR3 contains 16 residues. From germline, CDR1 is MRHNA and CDR2 SNTAGT. The ends lost 4 bases at V and 5 bases at J; junction bases unmatched: 14. CDR3 amino acids: CASSGFRQGWSDEQYF. DNA of the CDR3: TGTGCCAGCAGTGGCTTCCGACAGGGATGGTCCGACGAGCAGTACTTC.

The rearrangement links TRBV2 to TRBJ2-1, with 8 bases matching TRBD2. The junction had 11 bases not matched to a gene; V was cut back by 4 bases and J by 3 bases. The CDR3 runs to 17 residues. Germline assignment: CDR1 SNHLY and CDR2 FYNNEI. CDR3 loop: CASSGWSRLAGYNEQFF. The CDR3 nucleotides are TGTGCCAGCAGTGGTTGGTCAAGGCTAGCGGGCTACAATGAGCAGTTCTTC.

The chain carries TRBV28 and TRBJ2-7, with unresolved D. The CDR3 contains 13 residues. In germline, CDR1 is MDHEN, CDR2 SYDVKM. Trimming took 8 bases from V and 3 from J, leaving 14 bases between them. CDR3 protein: CASLRRNYYEQYF. DNA for the CDR3: TGTGCCAGCCTCCGCAGGAATTACTACGAGCAGTACTTC.

CDR3 sequence (DNA): TGTGCCAGCAGTCCCACAGGCCAAGAGACCCAGTACTTC. Its translation: CASSPTGQETQYF. This chain uses TRBV6-1 with TRBJ2-5, with TRBD1 as a possible D gene (5 bases). V was pared by 5 bases and J by 1 base, with 8 bases between. Germline V lookup: CDR1 MNHNS, CDR2 SASEGT. This CDR3 contains 13 residues.

This chain links TRBV30 with TRBJ1-5, with 9 positions matching TRBD1. Germline V CDR1 and CDR2: GTSNPN, SVGIG (reference sequence). The CDR3 runs to 16 residues. Trimming took 0 bases from V and 4 from J; bases not matched to a gene: 7. The DNA of the CDR3 is TGTGCCTGGAGTGTATTCGGGGGACAGGGAAATCAGCCCCAGCATTTT. Translated, it gives CAWSVFGGQGNQPQHF.